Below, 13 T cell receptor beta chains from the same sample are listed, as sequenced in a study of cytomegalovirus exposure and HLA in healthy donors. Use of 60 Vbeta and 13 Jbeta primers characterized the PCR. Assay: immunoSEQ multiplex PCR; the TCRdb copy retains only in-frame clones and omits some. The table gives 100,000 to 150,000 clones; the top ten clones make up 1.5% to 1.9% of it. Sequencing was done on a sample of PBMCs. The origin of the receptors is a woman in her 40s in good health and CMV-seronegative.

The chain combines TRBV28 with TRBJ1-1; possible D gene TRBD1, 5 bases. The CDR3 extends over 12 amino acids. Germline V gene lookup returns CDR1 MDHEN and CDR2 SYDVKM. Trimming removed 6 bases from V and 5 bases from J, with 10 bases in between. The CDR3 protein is CASRTGRTEAFF. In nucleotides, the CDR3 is TGTGCCAGCAGAACAGGAAGGACTGAAGCTTTCTTT.

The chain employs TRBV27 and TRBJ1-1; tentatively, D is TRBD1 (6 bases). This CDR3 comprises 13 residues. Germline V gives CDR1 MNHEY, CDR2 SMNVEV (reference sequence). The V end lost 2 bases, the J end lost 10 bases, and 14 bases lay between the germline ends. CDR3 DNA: TGTGCCAGCAGTTTAAACTCAGGGGTAGGAGCTTTCTTT. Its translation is CASSLNSGVGAFF.

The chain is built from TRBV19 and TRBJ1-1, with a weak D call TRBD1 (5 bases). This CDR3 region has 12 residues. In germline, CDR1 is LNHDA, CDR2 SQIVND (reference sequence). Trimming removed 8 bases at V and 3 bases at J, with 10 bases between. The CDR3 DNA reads TGTGCCAGTCTTGACAGCTACACTGAAGCTTTCTTT. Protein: CASLDSYTEAFF.

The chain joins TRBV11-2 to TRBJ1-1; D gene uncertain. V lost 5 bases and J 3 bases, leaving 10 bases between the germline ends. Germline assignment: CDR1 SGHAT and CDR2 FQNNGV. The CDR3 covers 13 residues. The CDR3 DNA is TGTGCCAGCAGCATTAGCGTTTACACTGAAGCTTTCTTT. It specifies CASSISVYTEAFF.

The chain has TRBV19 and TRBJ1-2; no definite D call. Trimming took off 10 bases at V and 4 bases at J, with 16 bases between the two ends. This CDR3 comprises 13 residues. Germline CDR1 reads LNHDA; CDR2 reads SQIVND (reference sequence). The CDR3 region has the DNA TGTGCCACCGAGGAGGGTTCGGCCTATGGCTACACCTTC. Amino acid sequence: CATEEGSAYGYTF.

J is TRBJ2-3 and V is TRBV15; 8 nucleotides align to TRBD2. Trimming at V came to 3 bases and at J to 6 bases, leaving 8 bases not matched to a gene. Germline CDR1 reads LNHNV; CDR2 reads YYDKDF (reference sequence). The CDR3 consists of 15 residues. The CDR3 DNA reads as TGTGCCACCAGCAGGGGGGTAGCGGGGAGGGATACGCAGTATTTT. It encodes CATSRGVAGRDTQYF.

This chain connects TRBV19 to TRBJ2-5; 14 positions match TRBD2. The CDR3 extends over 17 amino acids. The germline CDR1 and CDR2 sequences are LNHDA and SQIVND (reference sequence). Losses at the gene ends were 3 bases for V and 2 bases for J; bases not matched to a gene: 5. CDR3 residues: CASSIGLAGGLQETQYF. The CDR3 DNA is TGTGCCAGTAGTATTGGACTAGCGGGGGGTCTACAAGAGACCCAGTACTTC.

In DNA, the CDR3 is TGTGCCAGTAGGATCTTACAGGGTCACACCATATATTTT. Translation gives CASRILQGHTIYF. The genes are TRBV19 and TRBJ1-3, with D possibly matching TRBD1 (6 bases). Germline values: CDR1 LNHDA, CDR2 SQIVND (reference sequence). V lost 6 bases and J 8 bases, leaving 14 bases between the germline ends. The CDR3 totals 13 residues. Filled out from reference TRBV19 and TRBJ1-3, the complete variable domain reads DGGITQSPKYLFRKEGQNVTLSCEQNLNHDAMYWYRQDPGQGLRLIYYSQIVNDFQKGDIAEGYSVSREKKESFPLTVTSAQKNPTAFYLCASRILQGHTIYFGEGSWLTVV.

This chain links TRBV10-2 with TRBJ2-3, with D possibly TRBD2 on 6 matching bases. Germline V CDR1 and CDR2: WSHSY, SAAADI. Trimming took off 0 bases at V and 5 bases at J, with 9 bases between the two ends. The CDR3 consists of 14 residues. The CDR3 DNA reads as TGCGCCAGCAGTGAGTCGGGGGAGGAAGATACGCAGTATTTT. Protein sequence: CASSESGEEDTQYF.

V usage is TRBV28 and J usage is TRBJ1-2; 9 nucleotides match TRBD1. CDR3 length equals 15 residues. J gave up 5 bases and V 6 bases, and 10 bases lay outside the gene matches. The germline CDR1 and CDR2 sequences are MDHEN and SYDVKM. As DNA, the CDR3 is TGTGCCAGCAGCGACCCGGGACAGGGTTGGTATGGCTACACCTTC. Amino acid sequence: CASSDPGQGWYGYTF.

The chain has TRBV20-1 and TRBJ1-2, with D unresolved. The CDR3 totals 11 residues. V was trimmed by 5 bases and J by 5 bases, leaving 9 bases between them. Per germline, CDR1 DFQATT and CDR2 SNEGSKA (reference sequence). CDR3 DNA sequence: TGCAGTGCTGGAACAGTGTATGGCTACACCTTC. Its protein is CSAGTVYGYTF.

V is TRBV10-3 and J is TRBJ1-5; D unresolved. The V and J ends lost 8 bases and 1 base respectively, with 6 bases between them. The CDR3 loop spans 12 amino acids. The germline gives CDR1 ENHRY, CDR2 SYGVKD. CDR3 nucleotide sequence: TGTGCCATCGCCCAGAGCAATCAGCCCCAGCATTTT. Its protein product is CAIAQSNQPQHF.

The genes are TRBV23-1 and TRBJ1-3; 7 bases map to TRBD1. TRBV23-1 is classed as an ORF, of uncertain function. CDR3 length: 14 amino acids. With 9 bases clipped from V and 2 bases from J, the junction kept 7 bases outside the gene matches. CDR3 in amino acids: CARYMGQPGNTIYF. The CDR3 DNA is TGCGCCAGATACATGGGACAGCCTGGAAACACCATATATTTT.